The source of this T cell receptor (beta chain) is a study of cytomegalovirus exposure and HLA in healthy donors. Trimming left V 4 bases short and J 3 bases short, with 11 bases between. The CDR3 totals 13 residues. Per germline, CDR1 SGDLS and CDR2 YYNGEE. Turning to this clone: Its matching antigen is unknown.

Study observations and caveats: TCR beta chain V- and J-gene trimming was linked, in a later analysis, to a missense variant in DCLRE1C. About 87% or about 30% of the time was how often most TCR beta V segments were productive, according to an earlier analysis.

Use of 60 Vbeta and 13 Jbeta primers characterized the PCR. This table comes from immunoSEQ multiplex PCR, and its TCRdb copy is limited to in-frame clones, with some not included. The sample holds roughly 150,000 clones, 60% to 85% seen once. The sequence derives from a man aged 45-65 years in good health and CMV-seropositive. Sequences were obtained from PBMCs. V gene TRBV9 combines with J gene TRBJ2-7; perhaps TRBD2 as D (6 bases). The DNA for the CDR3 is TGTGCCAGCAGCCGGGGGATTAGCTACGAGCAGTACTTC. Protein product: CASSRGISYEQYF. Full variable domain (rest looked up from reference TRBV9 and TRBJ2-7): DSGVTQTPKHLITATGQRVTLRCSPRSGDLSVYWYQQSLDQGLQFLIQYYNGEERAKGNILERFSAQQFPDLHSELNLSSLELGDSALYFCASSRGISYEQYFGPGTRLTVT.